The 3 T cell receptor beta chains reported below all come from one sample, sequenced in a study of cytomegalovirus exposure and HLA in healthy donors. The method was immunoSEQ multiplex PCR; TCRdb's version includes in-frame clones alone and lacks a portion of them. The table includes about 250,000 clones, about 86% detected once. The sample taken for sequencing was PBMCs. The receptor set was obtained from a man between 18 and 29 years old in good health and CMV-seronegative.

The count of this clone is one. The V gene is TRBV4-1, the J gene TRBJ2-7; 7 bases align to TRBD2. V shed 1 base and J 2 bases; nucleotides not matched to a gene: 8. The CDR3 runs to 16 residues. CDR1 is MGHRA and CDR2 is YSYEKL in the germline V gene. Written as DNA, the CDR3 is TGCGCCAGCAGCCAAGTTTTCGCGGCGGGGGCCTACGAGCAGTACTTC. It codes for CASSQVFAAGAYEQYF.

This clone was counted a single time. The V gene is TRBV10-3, the J gene TRBJ2-1; TRBD2 matches at 11 bases. The germline V gene encodes CDR1 ENHRY and CDR2 SYGVKD. V dropped 0 bases and J dropped 10; count of bases not matched to a gene: 5. The CDR3 has 15 residues. This CDR3 is CAISESSGRAQEQFF. The DNA of the CDR3 is TGTGCCATCAGTGAGTCTAGCGGGAGGGCTCAGGAGCAGTTCTTC.

V is TRBV29-1 and J is TRBJ2-2, with TRBD2 identical over 7 bases. Trimming took 5 bases from V and 3 from J; bases not matched to a gene: 6. In germline, CDR1 is SQVTM, CDR2 ANQGSEA. The CDR3 contains 14 residues. The chain's CDR3 is CSVCERGDTGELFF. The CDR3 DNA is TGCAGCGTTTGCGAGCGGGGCGACACCGGGGAGCTGTTTTTT.